Below, one T cell receptor (beta chain) is given with its context. Its antigen is unknown. The data were taken from a study of OX40 agonist ivuxolimab in advanced cancers. Study context: One hepatocellular carcinoma and a couple of cutaneous melanoma patients partially responded.

This table comes from immunoSEQ multiplex PCR, and its TCRdb copy is limited to in-frame clones, with some not included. The sample lists 75,000 to 80,000 clones, 94% occurring once. Unmatched junction bases numbered 9, after V lost 2 bases and J lost 5 bases. This CDR3 region has 16 residues. Germline CDR1 reads MDHEN; CDR2 reads SYDVKM. The study's findings and limits: Dosing at 0.1 to 3.0 mg/kg was accompanied by clonal expansion of CD4+ and CD8+ blood T cells by week 6. Normalized T-cell clonal expansion was also low in some nonresponders.

The clonotype was recovered from an adult with an advanced solid tumor such as melanoma, head and neck, liver or kidney cancer. Specimen: CD4+ or CD8+ T cells sorted from blood, collected in a trial of the OX40 agonist ivuxolimab. The chain recombines TRBV28 with TRBJ1-2, with 9 bases lining up with TRBD1. CDR3 nucleotides: TGTGCCAGCAGTTTAGCCACGGACAGGGGATATTATGGCTACACCTTC. Translated, it gives CASSLATDRGYYGYTF.